The 30 T cell receptor beta chains listed next were all sequenced from one sample in a study of human T cells and chemical hapten exposure. Described time point: patch test 1, 2 weeks after DPC sensitization. Treatment of the sample: therapeutic diphenylcyclopropenone sensitization with weekly scalp DPC. TCRdb redid the calling of the RACE reads with MiXCR, one entry per CDR3 protein. The sample consists of 95,000 to 100,000 distinct CDR3 sequences, around an eighth of them appearing once. Source: whole blood, taken in connection with sensitization to the hapten diphenylcyclopropenone (DPC). The receptor source for this set is a woman in her 40s with alopecia areata. Some clones in this sample may be carry-over from other donors' samples.

This clonotype was counted a few times. The rearrangement links TRBV7-2 to TRBJ1-4; D is uncertain. Between the trimmed V and J ends, which lost 3 bases and 4 bases, there was a span of 12 bases. The CDR3 totals 15 residues. CDR1 and CDR2 (germline): SGHTA, FQGNSA. This chain's CDR3 is CASSFVAGRNEKLFF. The CDR3 DNA reads TGTGCCAGCAGCTTTGTCGCGGGCCGTAATGAAAAACTGTTTTTT.

This clonotype was detected many times. The chain joins TRBV28 to TRBJ1-2; no reliable D call. V lost 6 bases and J 4 bases, leaving 15 bases between the germline ends. Germline V gene sequence: CDR1 MDHEN, CDR2 SYDVKM. The CDR3 covers 14 residues. CDR3 in amino acids: CASSLSRVTYGYTF. DNA for the CDR3: TGTGCCAGCAGCCTAAGCCGGGTGACCTATGGCTACACCTTC.

In its sample, this clonotype was seen a few times. The rearrangement links TRBV7-3 to TRBJ2-2; 13 bases are shared with TRBD2. V trimming: 1 base; J trimming: 1 base; junction bases outside the gene matches: 0. The CDR3 sequence is 17 residues long. Germline assignment: CDR1 SGHTA and CDR2 FQGTGA. In nucleotides, the CDR3 is TGTGCCAGCAGCTTAAGGACTAGCGGGAGGAACACCGGGGAGCTGTTTTTT. It specifies CASSLRTSGRNTGELFF.

This clonotype was observed at least ten times. This chain links TRBV28 with TRBJ2-1, with 8 bases lining up with TRBD1. Germline V CDR1 and CDR2: MDHEN, SYDVKM. Trimming removed 3 bases from V and 2 bases from J; junction bases left unmatched: 3. CDR3 length: 15 residues. CDR3 sequence: CASSLNRGTYNEQFF. In DNA, the CDR3 is TGTGCCAGCAGTTTGAACAGGGGGACCTACAATGAGCAGTTCTTC.

This clonotype has ten or more counts. This chain uses TRBV28 with TRBJ2-4, with 10 nucleotides matching TRBD1. The germline V gene has CDR1 MDHEN and CDR2 SYDVKM. Losses at the gene ends were 6 bases for V and 6 bases for J; bases not matched to a gene: 14. The CDR3 runs 17 residues. The CDR3 bases are TGTGCCAGCAGCGCAATTCCCGGACAGGGGGAACTAAACATTCAGTACTTC. Its protein product is CASSAIPGQGELNIQYF.

This clonotype was counted ten times or more. The rearrangement uses TRBV27 and TRBJ2-3, with 10 bases lining up with TRBD2. Germline values: CDR1 MNHEY, CDR2 SMNVEV (reference sequence). The length of the CDR3 is 18 residues. J gave up 2 bases and V 3 bases, and 11 bases lay outside the gene matches. The CDR3 DNA reads as TGTGCCAGCAGTTTTATTGCCTTTAGCGGGAGGCCCACAGATACGCAGTATTTT. This translates into CASSFIAFSGRPTDTQYF.

This clonotype was counted many times. The genes are TRBV29-1 and TRBJ1-2; TRBD1 might be the D (5 bases). Trimming shortened V by 8 bases and J by 0 bases, and 13 bases separated the two germline ends. The CDR3 is made up of 13 amino acids. CDR1 SQVTM and CDR2 ANQGSEA come from the germline V gene. The CDR3 spells CSSGGTPNYGYTF. In DNA form, the CDR3 reads TGCAGCTCCGGAGGGACCCCTAACTATGGCTACACCTTC.

The rearrangement joins TRBV24-1 to TRBJ2-5, with 7 bases that match TRBD2. The CDR3 has 16 residues. Germline V gene sequence: CDR1 KGHDR, CDR2 SFDVKD. Trimming cost V 1 base and J 2 bases; bases outside gene matches: 6. In nucleotides, the CDR3 is TGTGCCACCAGTGATTTCCGCGGGGGAGTACAAGAGACCCAGTACTTC. Translation: CATSDFRGGVQETQYF.

This clonotype was counted between two and nine times. The J gene is TRBJ2-5, the V gene TRBV7-3; TRBD2 is a possible D gene (5 bases). The CDR3 covers 12 residues. Germline V gene lookup returns CDR1 SGHTA and CDR2 FQGTGA. Trimming stripped 8 bases from V and 5 bases from J, with 12 bases between. CDR3 in amino acids: CASQGPGETQYF. The CDR3 nucleotides are TGTGCCAGCCAAGGGCCGGGGGAGACCCAGTACTTC.

The rearrangement links TRBV28 to TRBJ2-4, with D possibly being TRBD2 (6 bases). Per germline, CDR1 MDHEN and CDR2 SYDVKM. The V end lost 6 bases, the J end lost 7 bases, and 16 bases lay between the germline ends. The CDR3 spans 14 residues. CDR3 DNA: TGTGCCAGCAGAAGTCAGGGAGGTCGGAACATTCAGTACTTC. This translates into CASRSQGGRNIQYF.

This clonotype was counted at least ten times. V gene TRBV7-2 combines with J gene TRBJ2-1; TRBD2 might be the D (6 bases). The length of the CDR3 is 12 residues. V shed 5 bases and J shed 15 bases, with 17 bases lying between them. CDR1 and CDR2 from the germline V gene are SGHTA and FQGNSA. The CDR3 nucleotides read TGTGCCAGCAGCAAGGGACTCTTGCAGATGTTCTTC. It encodes CASSKGLLQMFF.

This clonotype was detected ten times or more. This sequence joins TRBV12-2 and TRBJ1-5; the DNA was not compared with TRBD1, the D call given in the table. TRBV12-2 is assigned pseudogene status. CDR3 size: 16 residues. The CDR3 DNA is TGTGCAAGTCGCTGCCGGGACAGGGGCGAGGATCAGCCCCAGCATTTT. Residues: CASRCRDRGEDQPQHF.

This clonotype was counted a few times. V is TRBV4-2 and J is TRBJ2-3, with no clear D. Germline CDR1 and CDR2: LGHNA and YNFKEQ. Trimming stripped 1 base from V and 2 bases from J, with 13 bases between. The CDR3 totals 16 residues. CDR3 protein: CASSQGDRMVTDTQYF. The CDR3 coding sequence is TGTGCCAGCAGCCAAGGAGATAGAATGGTCACAGATACGCAGTATTTT.

A few counts support this clonotype. The CDR3 DNA follows: TGTGCCATTACACGCGACACCTATGGCTACACCTTC. Its protein product is CAITRDTYGYTF. The V call is TRBV10-3, the J call TRBJ1-2; no clear D gene. V was clipped by 9 bases and J by 4 bases, with 12 bases between them. Germline V lookup: CDR1 ENHRY, CDR2 SYGVKD. This CDR3 is 12 amino acids long.

This clonotype was detected ten times or more. V usage is TRBV7-9 and J usage is TRBJ1-5, with 8 bases matching TRBD1. J lost 2 bases, V lost 3 bases, and 0 bases had no gene match. The length of the CDR3 is 14 residues. The V gene's germline CDR1 is SEHNR and CDR2 FQNEAQ (reference sequence). CDR3 DNA sequence: TGTGCCAGCAGCTTGACAGGGGGCAATCAGCCCCAGCATTTT. This gives the protein CASSLTGGNQPQHF.

The table lists this clonotype with a few counts. V and J are TRBV21-1 and TRBJ2-7; whether TRBD1, the table's D call, matches the DNA was not checked. TRBV21-1 is described as a pseudogene. This CDR3 is built from 15 residues. The CDR3 spells CASSRGCGRTYEQYF. The CDR3 DNA reads as TGTGCCAGCAGCCGCGGTTGCGGGCGAACCTACGAGCAGTACTTC.

The V gene is TRBV3-1, the J gene TRBJ1-5; D gene unclear. Germline V gene lookup returns CDR1 LGHDT and CDR2 YNNKEL (reference sequence). The CDR3 is 13 amino acids. Trimming took off 5 bases at V and 1 base at J, with 6 bases between the two ends. CDR3 sequence (DNA): TGTGCCAGCAGCAAGATGAGCAATCAGCCCCAGCATTTT. It is translated as CASSKMSNQPQHF.

This clonotype was observed a few times. The rearrangement links TRBV5-4 to TRBJ2-7; TRBD2 aligns across 13 bases. Trimming cost V 2 bases and J 0 bases; bases outside gene matches: 2. In germline, CDR1 is SGHNT, CDR2 YYREEE (reference sequence). The CDR3 loop spans 16 amino acids. Here the CDR3 reads CASSLGTSGASYEQYF. The CDR3 nucleotides are TGTGCCAGCAGCTTAGGGACTAGCGGGGCCTCCTACGAGCAGTACTTC.

V is TRBV5-1 and J is TRBJ2-1; D might be TRBD2 (7 bases). Germline lookup yields CDR1 SGHRS and CDR2 YFSETQ. V was shortened by 4 bases and J by 5 bases, with 31 bases between the two germline ends. The CDR3 runs 20 residues. This chain's CDR3 is CASSRGLLRDYREGNNEQFF. The CDR3, as DNA: TGCGCCAGCAGCCGGGGCCTCCTCCGGGACTACAGGGAAGGCAACAATGAGCAGTTCTTC.

The chain has TRBV12-3 or TRBV12-4 and TRBJ1-5, with TRBD1 matching 10 bases. This CDR3 has 14 residues. V shed 6 bases, J shed 7 bases, and the junction held 6 bases outside the gene matches. The CDR3 here is CASSLRQGAQPQHF. The CDR3 DNA is TGTGCCAGCAGCTTAAGACAGGGGGCCCAGCCCCAGCATTTT.

The chain carries TRBV10-3 and TRBJ2-7; tentative D call: TRBD1 (6 bases). Germline V gives CDR1 ENHRY, CDR2 SYGVKD. This CDR3 region has 13 residues. The V and J ends lost 8 bases and 3 bases respectively, with 14 bases between them. The CDR3 DNA reads as TGTGCCATCGCCGGACAGAATGGCTACGAGCAGTACTTC. It is translated as CAIAGQNGYEQYF.

The chain combines TRBV11-2 with TRBJ2-1, with a weak D call TRBD1 (7 bases). The length of the CDR3 is 16 residues. Germline V CDR1 and CDR2: SGHAT, FQNNGV. V was shortened by 1 base and J by 3 bases, with 13 bases between the two germline ends. CDR3 sequence: CASSLGAGGRYNEQFF. The CDR3 bases are TGTGCCAGCAGCTTAGGAGCAGGGGGGCGCTACAATGAGCAGTTCTTC.

This clonotype has a handful of counts. The rearrangement joins TRBV6-4 to TRBJ1-1; D uncertain. The CDR3 runs to 15 residues. The V end was cut by 2 bases, the J end by 7 bases, with 17 bases between. CDR1 and CDR2 from the germline V gene are MRHNA and SNTAGT. The CDR3 DNA reads TGTGCCAGCAGTGACCCCTTCGGGCAGGCGGATGAAGCTTTCTTT. It encodes CASSDPFGQADEAFF.

This clonotype was seen repeatedly, ten times or more. The chain carries TRBV6-2 or TRBV6-3 and TRBJ2-2; possible D gene TRBD2, 6 bases. V gave up 7 bases and J gave up 7 bases, with 13 bases separating them. Germline CDR1 and CDR2: MNHEY and SVGEGT. The CDR3 loop spans 13 amino acids. CDR3 in amino acids: CASTRLASGELFF. CDR3 nucleotides: TGTGCCAGCACCCGGCTAGCGAGCGGGGAGCTGTTTTTT.

This clonotype has a single count. This chain links TRBV9 with TRBJ2-7, with D possibly being TRBD1 (6 bases). V lost 1 base to trimming and J lost 2 bases, with 13 bases between them. CDR3 length equals 15 residues. Per germline, CDR1 SGDLS and CDR2 YYNGEE. CDR3 sequence (DNA): TGTGCCAGCAGCGTAAGCCCGGGACATACCTACGAGCAGTACTTC. Translation: CASSVSPGHTYEQYF.

A few counts support this clonotype. This rearrangement joins TRBV12-3 or TRBV12-4 to TRBJ1-1, with 7 bases lining up with TRBD1. This CDR3 spans 13 amino acids. V was clipped by 4 bases and J by 3 bases; unmatched bases: 2. The chain's CDR3 is CASSSGQYTEAFF. The DNA for the CDR3 is TGTGCCAGCAGTTCGGGACAGTACACTGAAGCTTTCTTT.

This clonotype appeared many times. The chain links TRBV2 to TRBJ2-6, with 9 bases that match TRBD1. Germline CDR1 is SNHLY and CDR2 is FYNNEI. V lost 6 bases, J lost 3 bases, and 6 bases stayed unmatched. This CDR3 spans 16 amino acids. The CDR3, as DNA: TGTGCCAGCAGACCTACAGGGGGCAGTGGGGCCAACGTCCTGACTTTC. This codes for CASRPTGGSGANVLTF.

The CDR3 bases are TGCGCCAGCAGCCCCCGGGAGACCACCGGGGAGCTGTTTTTT. This codes for CASSPRETTGELFF. The chain employs TRBV5-1 and TRBJ2-2; D might be TRBD2 (6 bases). Germline V gene lookup returns CDR1 SGHRS and CDR2 YFSETQ. The CDR3 totals 14 residues. Trimming removed 4 bases from V and 4 bases from J, with 11 bases in between.

This clonotype was found many times. The rearrangement links TRBV7-9 to TRBJ2-2, with unresolved D. The CDR3 has 12 amino acids. Per the germline V gene, CDR1 is SEHNR and CDR2 is FQNEAQ (reference sequence). V was shortened by 6 bases and J by 0 bases, with 2 bases between the two germline ends. This CDR3 reads CASRSNTGELFF. The CDR3 DNA is TGTGCCAGCAGGTCGAACACCGGGGAGCTGTTTTTT.

This clonotype was picked up many times. V usage is TRBV6-2 or TRBV6-3 and J usage is TRBJ2-3; either TRBD1 or TRBD2 may fit D (5 bases each). The V gene's germline CDR1 is MNHEY and CDR2 SVGEGT. The V end was cut by 2 bases, the J end by 0 bases, with 12 bases between. The length of the CDR3 is 16 residues. The CDR3 region has the DNA TGTGCCAGCAGTTACGGGACGGGCACTAGCACAGATACGCAGTATTTT. Encoded protein: CASSYGTGTSTDTQYF.